Each of the 32 T cell receptor beta chains below was sequenced from the same sample in a study of blood T cell repertoires in COVID-19. Assay used: immunoSEQ multiplex PCR; TCRdb lists only in-frame clones, some missing. The repertoire holds approximately 300,000 clones, with roughly 82% as singletons. The sequenced material came from peripheral blood. The receptor source for this set is a woman in her fifties or sixties with acute or convalescent COVID-19.

The genes are TRBV24-1 and TRBJ2-5, with TRBD1 matching over 9 bases. The CDR3 covers 19 residues. After removal of 1 base from V and 1 base from J, the junction contained 12 bases not matched to a gene. Germline-derived CDR1 and CDR2 are KGHDR and SFDVKD. The CDR3 DNA reads TGTGCCACCAGTGATTTAGCGGGGACAGGGAGAAGCGCCCAAGAGACCCAGTACTTC. This gives the protein CATSDLAGTGRSAQETQYF.

This chain connects TRBV6-2 or TRBV6-3 to TRBJ2-7, with D possibly being TRBD1 (5 bases). Germline loops: CDR1 MNHEY, CDR2 SVGEGT. The CDR3 runs 14 residues. The germline V and J ends were trimmed by 5 bases and 3 bases, with 14 bases remaining between them. DNA of the CDR3: TGTGCCAGCAGTGACAGCATGCCCGTCTACGAGCAGTACTTC. This gives the protein CASSDSMPVYEQYF.

The CDR3 nucleotides read TGTGCCAGCGCCCTGTTTGGAGGGAGGAGCGACGAGCAGTACTTC. This encodes CASALFGGRSDEQYF. The V and J genes are TRBV7-3 and TRBJ2-7; D may be TRBD2 (6 bases). V was pared by 8 bases and J by 5 bases, with 22 bases between. The CDR3 extends over 15 amino acids. CDR1 and CDR2 from the germline V gene are SGHTA and FQGTGA.

This clone was seen only once. The rearrangement links TRBV4-1 to TRBJ2-3; 8 bases match TRBD2. The germline V gene encodes CDR1 MGHRA and CDR2 YSYEKL. CDR3 length: 16 amino acids. Trimming took 0 bases from V and 3 from J; bases not matched to a gene: 5. CDR3: CASSQEGSGGTDTQYF. The CDR3 region has the DNA TGCGCCAGCAGCCAAGAGGGGTCGGGAGGGACAGATACGCAGTATTTT.

The rearrangement joins TRBV5-5 to TRBJ2-1, with TRBD2 as a possible D gene (6 bases). Germline CDR1 is SGHKS and CDR2 is YYEKEE (reference sequence). Trimming pared 1 base from V and 9 bases from J, leaving 11 bases between. The CDR3 runs 13 residues. CDR3 amino acids: CASSLSLEGEQFF. In DNA form, the CDR3 reads TGTGCCAGCAGCTTGTCATTGGAGGGTGAGCAGTTCTTC. Looking up the rest from reference TRBV5-5 and TRBJ2-1 gives the full variable domain: DAGVTQSPTHLIKTRGQQVTLRCSPISGHKSVSWYQQVLGQGPQFIFQYYEKEERGRGNFPDRFSARQFPNYSSELNVNALLLGDSALYLCASSLSLEGEQFFGPGTRLTVL.

V gene TRBV4-2 combines with J gene TRBJ2-2, with a weak D call TRBD1 (7 bases). Germline CDR1 reads LGHNA; CDR2 reads YNFKEQ. With 4 bases removed from V and 6 bases from J, the gap between germline ends came to 15 bases. This CDR3 region has 15 residues. This CDR3 is CASSRQGRGAGELFF. The CDR3 nucleotides are TGTGCCAGCAGCCGGCAGGGCAGGGGGGCCGGGGAGCTGTTTTTT.

This sequence joins TRBV28 and TRBJ2-5, with 7 bases aligning to TRBD2. This CDR3 has 14 amino acids. Germline CDR1 MDHEN, CDR2 SYDVKM. Trimming removed 3 bases from V and 4 bases from J; junction bases left unmatched: 5. The CDR3 loop is CASSFWRELETQYF. CDR3 nucleotides: TGTGCCAGCAGTTTCTGGCGGGAGTTAGAGACCCAGTACTTC.

CDR3 in DNA: TGCGCCAGCAGCCCAAGATCAGTTTTCGGGGATGAGCAGTTCTTC. It specifies CASSPRSVFGDEQFF. This chain connects TRBV4-3 to TRBJ2-1, with D possibly matching TRBD2 (5 bases). The germline V gene has CDR1 LGHNA and CDR2 YSLEER. The CDR3 is made up of 15 amino acids. Trimming stripped 4 bases from V and 8 bases from J, with 18 bases between.

V usage is TRBV15 and J usage is TRBJ2-7; weak D call: TRBD2 (6 bases). V shed 2 bases and J shed 1 base, with 9 bases lying between them. Per the germline V gene, CDR1 is LNHNV and CDR2 is YYDKDF (reference sequence). This CDR3 spans 14 amino acids. This chain's CDR3 is CATSRRLESYEQYF. Written as DNA, the CDR3 is TGTGCCACCAGCAGAAGACTAGAGTCCTACGAGCAGTACTTC.

This clone was counted once. The chain employs TRBV10-3 and TRBJ2-1; a weak D match, TRBD2 (5 bases). The CDR3 totals 12 residues. V was cut by 7 bases and J by 8 bases, with 12 bases left in between. Germline loops: CDR1 ENHRY, CDR2 SYGVKD. The CDR3 DNA follows: TGTGCCATCACCCCCGGAGGCTATGAGCAGTTCTTC. This codes for CAITPGGYEQFF.

This clone was seen a few times. V usage is TRBV15 and J usage is TRBJ1-2; no definite D call. The CDR3 runs to 11 residues. Germline-derived CDR1 and CDR2 are LNHNV and YYDKDF (reference sequence). V lost 5 bases to trimming and J lost 8 bases, with 9 bases between them. CDR3 in amino acids: CATSDVRGYTF. As DNA, the CDR3 is TGTGCCACCAGCGACGTGCGGGGCTACACCTTC.

The chain uses TRBV9 and TRBJ2-6, with D perhaps TRBD1 (6 bases). CDR3 length: 18 amino acids. The germline V gene has CDR1 SGDLS and CDR2 YYNGEE. Between the trimmed V and J ends, which lost 0 bases and 0 bases, there was a span of 13 bases. As DNA, the CDR3 is TGTGCCAGCAGCGTAGATGGGGGCCCAGTCTCTGGGGCCAACGTCCTGACTTTC. Amino acid sequence: CASSVDGGPVSGANVLTF.

In this sample, this clone turned up once. The chain carries TRBV5-4 and TRBJ2-1, with TRBD2 matching over 12 bases. Germline assignment: CDR1 SGHNT and CDR2 YYREEE (reference sequence). Trimming took 0 bases from V and 6 from J; bases not matched to a gene: 4. The length of the CDR3 is 16 residues. The CDR3 here is CASSLATSGSFNEQFF. The CDR3 DNA follows: TGTGCCAGCAGCTTGGCGACTAGCGGGAGTTTCAATGAGCAGTTCTTC.

This chain joins TRBV25-1 and TRBJ1-1; the match to TRBD1 covers 11 bases. From germline, CDR1 is MGHDK and CDR2 SYGVNS. CDR3 length equals 13 residues. Unmatched junction bases numbered 3, after V lost 8 bases and J lost 4 bases. The CDR3, as DNA: TGTGCCAGCGGACAGGGGGCTATCACTGAAGCTTTCTTT. The encoded protein is CASGQGAITEAFF.

V gene TRBV7-3 combines with J gene TRBJ1-1; tentative D call: TRBD1 (6 bases). The CDR3 totals 18 residues. Germline V gene sequence: CDR1 SGHTA, CDR2 FQGTGA. V was cut by 4 bases and J by 0 bases, with 21 bases left in between. The CDR3, as DNA: TGTGCCAGCAGCTCGAGAGAACTTCCGGGACAAATGAACACTGAAGCTTTCTTT. The encoded protein is CASSSRELPGQMNTEAFF.

This clone was seen a few times. The chain is built from TRBV5-1 and TRBJ1-3, with TRBD1 identical over 9 bases. This CDR3 is 14 amino acids long. Germline V gives CDR1 SGHRS, CDR2 YFSETQ. The V gene end was trimmed by 6 bases and the J gene end by 4 bases; junction bases not matched to a gene: 5. CDR3 in amino acids: CASNAGTGGNTIYF. The CDR3 bases are TGCGCCAGCAACGCAGGGACAGGGGGAAACACCATATATTTT.

The V and J genes are TRBV29-1 and TRBJ2-5; TRBD2 agrees at 11 bases. The germline gives CDR1 SQVTM, CDR2 ANQGSEA. This CDR3 is built from 13 residues. J was trimmed by 4 bases and V by 5 bases; bases with no gene match: 3. The DNA for the CDR3 is TGCAGCGTTCTAGCGGGAGGTGCAGAGACCCAGTACTTC. The encoded protein is CSVLAGGAETQYF.

The chain recombines TRBV29-1 with TRBJ1-1, with 8 bases aligning to TRBD1. V gave up 7 bases and J gave up 1 base; unmatched junction bases: 2. This CDR3 comprises 12 residues. Germline V lookup: CDR1 SQVTM, CDR2 ANQGSEA. In nucleotides, the CDR3 is TGCAGCGCGGACAGGGCGAACACTGAAGCTTTCTTT. Translation: CSADRANTEAFF.

This clone was seen a handful of times. V usage is TRBV5-8 and J usage is TRBJ2-3, with D maybe TRBD1 (6 bases). Trimming pared 4 bases from V and 3 bases from J, leaving 9 bases between. There are 13 residues in the CDR3. The V gene's germline CDR1 is SGHTS and CDR2 YDEGEE. In DNA, the CDR3 is TGTGCCAGCAGCCGAGGACAGACAGATACGCAGTATTTT. Encoded protein: CASSRGQTDTQYF.

Regarding this clone: In the same sample, other DNA sequences code for this CDR3. The CDR3 protein is CASSVGLAGDNEQFF. DNA of the CDR3: TGTGCCAGCAGCGTAGGTCTAGCGGGAGACAATGAGCAGTTCTTC. This chain joins TRBV9 and TRBJ2-1, with 10 bases identical to TRBD2. The CDR3 consists of 15 residues. With 0 bases clipped from V and 5 bases from J, the junction kept 2 bases outside the gene matches. Germline V lookup: CDR1 SGDLS, CDR2 YYNGEE.

The rearrangement links TRBV6-1 to TRBJ1-1; D is ambiguous. Trimming took off 0 bases at V and 1 base at J, with 18 bases between the two ends. Germline-derived CDR1 and CDR2 are MNHNS and SASEGT. This CDR3 is 18 amino acids long. CDR3 nucleotide sequence: TGTGCCAGCAGTGAAGCTCCAGAATACCCGATCGAGAACACTGAAGCTTTCTTT. Amino acid sequence: CASSEAPEYPIENTEAFF.

The chain joins TRBV3-1 (or the pseudogene TRBV3-2) to TRBJ2-7; D remains unclear. V lost 0 bases to trimming and J lost 4 bases, with 10 bases between them. Germline CDR1 is LGHDT and CDR2 is YNNKEL (reference sequence). The CDR3 sequence is 14 residues long. The DNA for the CDR3 is TGTGCCAGCAGCCAAGATCCCTCAGAATACGAGCAGTACTTC. This encodes CASSQDPSEYEQYF.

V and J are TRBV28 and TRBJ2-1; D is possibly TRBD1 (6 bases). This CDR3 contains 15 residues. With 3 bases removed from V and 7 bases from J, the gap between germline ends came to 16 bases. The germline CDR1 and CDR2 sequences are MDHEN and SYDVKM. DNA of the CDR3: TGTGCCAGCAGTTTGGCAGGGGCTTGGATTAATGAGCAGTTCTTC. It codes for CASSLAGAWINEQFF.

J is TRBJ2-1 and V is TRBV6-6; 11 bases fit TRBD2. The CDR3 totals 14 residues. V dropped 2 bases and J dropped 8; count of bases not matched to a gene: 2. Germline values: CDR1 MNHNY, CDR2 SVGAGI (reference sequence). CDR3 in amino acids: CASSYISGRDEQFF. The CDR3 nucleotides read TGTGCCAGCAGTTACATTAGCGGGAGGGATGAGCAGTTCTTC.

The chain links TRBV6-4 to TRBJ1-6; 7 positions match TRBD1. CDR3 length: 14 amino acids. CDR1 and CDR2 (germline): MRHNA, SNTAGT. Losses at the gene ends were 4 bases for V and 7 bases for J; bases not matched to a gene: 4. The CDR3 region has the DNA TGTGCCAGCAGTGCCGGGACAGACAATTCACCCCTCCACTTT. Translating gives CASSAGTDNSPLHF.

The gene calls are TRBV3-1 (or the pseudogene TRBV3-2) and TRBJ1-2; no reliable D call. This CDR3 contains 13 residues. Trimming cost V 8 bases and J 4 bases, with 14 bases left between them. Germline CDR1 and CDR2: LGHDT and YNNKEL (reference sequence). The CDR3 bases are TGTGCCAGCGGGTTCACAGAAAGCTATGGCTACACCTTC. Translation gives CASGFTESYGYTF.

This clone was seen only a few times. The rearrangement links TRBV6-1 to TRBJ1-1, with TRBD1 matching 7 bases. With 3 bases clipped from V and 5 bases from J, the junction kept 6 bases outside the gene matches. The CDR3 totals 14 residues. The germline CDR1 and CDR2 sequences are MNHNS and SASEGT. CDR3 DNA: TGTGCCAGCAGTGATAATTTCAGGGGGACTGAAGCTTTCTTT. Amino acid sequence: CASSDNFRGTEAFF.

This chain joins TRBV7-3 and TRBJ2-6; weak D call: TRBD2 (6 bases). V lost 5 bases and J 0 bases, leaving 11 bases between the germline ends. CDR3 length: 16 residues. In germline, CDR1 is SGHTA, CDR2 FQGTGA. The CDR3 coding sequence is TGTGCCAGCAGCGCGGGACGGTCCTCTGGGGCCAACGTCCTGACTTTC. The encoded protein is CASSAGRSSGANVLTF.

CDR3 amino acids: CASSVPGATFSGRLYTDTQYF. The CDR3 region has the DNA TGTGCCAGCAGTGTCCCGGGGGCAACCTTCAGCGGGAGGCTTTACACAGATACGCAGTATTTT. This chain uses TRBV27 with TRBJ2-3; 9 nucleotides align to TRBD2. The J segment lost 2 bases and the V segment lost 5 bases, leaving 23 bases of the junction unmatched. The germline V gene encodes CDR1 MNHEY and CDR2 SMNVEV (reference sequence). The CDR3 covers 21 residues.

This clone was picked up a small number of times. This chain links TRBV7-9 with TRBJ2-5; weak D call: TRBD1 (7 bases). This CDR3 region has 19 residues. Germline V CDR1 and CDR2: SEHNR, FQNEAQ (reference sequence). The V gene lost 1 base and the J gene lost 3 bases, with 24 bases spanning the gap. CDR3 region: CASSLDPFSRQGGKETQYF. The CDR3 bases are TGTGCCAGCAGCTTAGACCCCTTTTCCAGACAGGGAGGTAAAGAGACCCAGTACTTC.

This clone was counted only a few times. The chain combines TRBV10-3 with TRBJ1-6; possible D gene TRBD1, 5 bases. The CDR3 extends over 18 amino acids. The V gene's germline CDR1 is ENHRY and CDR2 SYGVKD. Trimming took 0 bases from V and 6 from J, leaving 18 bases between them. CDR3 protein: CAISESISAGLPNSPLHF. For the CDR3, the DNA is TGTGCCATCAGTGAGTCGATCTCGGCAGGGCTACCTAATTCACCCCTCCACTTT.

The J gene is TRBJ2-7, the V gene TRBV30; the D is unclear. This CDR3 comprises 12 residues. V was pared by 4 bases and J by 6 bases, with 13 bases between. Germline CDR1 is GTSNPN and CDR2 is SVGIG (reference sequence). CDR3 in DNA: TGTGCCTGGAATGTCCGATGGGCCGAGCAGTACTTC. It specifies CAWNVRWAEQYF.